Listed below are T cell receptor beta chains from one sample, sequenced in a study of patients and donors after allogeneic stem cell transplantation. TCRdb processed the RT-PCR reads anew with MiXCR; each CDR3 protein has one entry. The table records around 23,000 distinct CDR3 sequences, approximately 28% of them present only once. The specimen was blood, either unsorted or a sorted T cell fraction (not recorded which). The receptors shown here come from a human donor who was either an allogeneic HSCT recipient or a stem cell or donor lymphocyte infusion donor (not recorded which). It is not recorded whose cells these are; they may come from a transplant donor. The CDR3 runs from the conserved cysteine through the conserved F or W. Each record gives: clone size, J gene, D gene, V gene, CDR3 protein, CDR3 DNA. The D gene is left open where the match is weak. Not all rows give a size; the values are once, few, many and, for expanded clones, a class.

clone_size: few
j_call: TRBJ2-4
d_call: -
v_call: TRBV12-3/TRBV12-4
cdr3_aa: CASSYDRIPYF
cdr3_nt: TGTGCCAGCAGTTACGACAGGATCCCTTACTTC

clone_size: -
j_call: TRBJ1-1
d_call: -
v_call: TRBV6-2/TRBV6-3
cdr3_aa: CASSYGLTEDTEAFF
cdr3_nt: TGTGCCAGCAGTTACGGTCTCACCGAGGACACTGAAGCTTTCTTT

clone_size: many
j_call: TRBJ1-5
d_call: -
v_call: TRBV27
cdr3_aa: CASRDLYSNQPQHF
cdr3_nt: TGTGCCAGCAGGGACCTTTATAGCAATCAGCCCCAGCATTTT

clone_size: -
j_call: TRBJ2-3
d_call: TRBD2
v_call: TRBV29-1
cdr3_aa: CSARLAGSTDTQYF
cdr3_nt: TGCAGCGCACGACTAGCGGGGTCCACAGATACGCAGTATTTT

clone_size: many
j_call: TRBJ1-6
d_call: -
v_call: TRBV4-3
cdr3_aa: CASSQVRLNSYNSPLHF
cdr3_nt: TGCGCCAGCAGCCAAGTTCGGCTAAACTCCTATAATTCACCCCTCCACTTT

clone_size: many
j_call: TRBJ2-3
d_call: -
v_call: TRBV6-5
cdr3_aa: CASSQGHTQYF
cdr3_nt: TGTGCCAGCAGTCAGGGGCATACGCAGTATTTT

clone_size: few
j_call: TRBJ1-6
d_call: -
v_call: TRBV12-3/TRBV12-4
cdr3_aa: CASSSYYNSPLHF
cdr3_nt: TGTGCCAGCAGCTCTTACTATAATTCACCCCTCCACTTT

clone_size: -
j_call: TRBJ1-1
d_call: -
v_call: TRBV5-1
cdr3_aa: CASSLQQRNTEAFF
cdr3_nt: TGCGCCAGCAGCTTGCAACAGCGTAACACTGAAGCTTTCTTT

clone_size: -
j_call: TRBJ2-1
d_call: TRBD2
v_call: TRBV12-3/TRBV12-4
cdr3_aa: CASSPTSGGAVGQFF
cdr3_nt: TGTGCCAGCAGTCCTACTAGCGGGGGGGCCGTTGGGCAGTTCTTC

clone_size: -
j_call: TRBJ2-3
d_call: TRBD1
v_call: TRBV5-1
cdr3_aa: CASSWTGGTDTQYF
cdr3_nt: TGCGCCAGCAGCTGGACAGGTGGCACAGATACGCAGTATTTT

clone_size: few
j_call: TRBJ1-6
d_call: -
v_call: TRBV18
cdr3_aa: CASSPRDGDSPLHF
cdr3_nt: TGTGCCAGCTCACCGCGGGACGGGGATTCACCCCTCCACTTT

clone_size: -
j_call: TRBJ1-1
d_call: TRBD1
v_call: TRBV20-1
cdr3_aa: CSARVPRQGRDTEAFF
cdr3_nt: TGCAGTGCTAGAGTCCCTCGACAGGGGCGGGACACTGAAGCTTTCTTT

clone_size: -
j_call: TRBJ1-1
d_call: -
v_call: TRBV5-1
cdr3_aa: CASSPRTDMNTEAFF
cdr3_nt: TGCGCCAGCAGCCCTCGGACAGATATGAACACTGAAGCTTTCTTT

clone_size: few
j_call: TRBJ1-1
d_call: TRBD1
v_call: TRBV24-1
cdr3_aa: CATSAIDRGRTEAFF
cdr3_nt: TGTGCCACCAGTGCAATAGACAGGGGGCGCACTGAAGCTTTCTTT

clone_size: few
j_call: TRBJ1-1
d_call: -
v_call: TRBV5-1
cdr3_aa: CASSLVGARETEAFF
cdr3_nt: TGCGCCAGCAGCTTGGTTGGGGCACGGGAGACTGAAGCTTTCTTT

clone_size: -
j_call: TRBJ2-7
d_call: TRBD1
v_call: TRBV5-5
cdr3_aa: CASSLGTGEGDEQYF
cdr3_nt: TGTGCCAGCAGCTTGGGGACAGGAGAGGGGGACGAGCAGTACTTC

clone_size: -
j_call: TRBJ1-5
d_call: -
v_call: TRBV20-1
cdr3_aa: CSAATEYSNQPQHF
cdr3_nt: TGCAGTGCCGCGACGGAGTATAGCAATCAGCCCCAGCATTTT

clone_size: few
j_call: TRBJ1-2
d_call: -
v_call: TRBV12-3/TRBV12-4
cdr3_aa: CASSSRGGYTF
cdr3_nt: TGTGCCAGCAGTAGCAGGGGTGGCTACACCTTC

clone_size: once
j_call: TRBJ1-2
d_call: -
v_call: TRBV7-3
cdr3_aa: CASSLRAGEGYTF
cdr3_nt: TGTGCCAGCAGCTTAAGGGCAGGGGAAGGCTACACCTTC

clone_size: many
j_call: TRBJ1-1
d_call: -
v_call: TRBV5-6
cdr3_aa: CASSLGPPNTEAFF
cdr3_nt: TGTGCCAGCAGCTTAGGACCCCCGAACACTGAAGCTTTCTTT

clone_size: -
j_call: TRBJ2-3
d_call: -
v_call: TRBV7-7
cdr3_aa: CASSPRGGDTQYF
cdr3_nt: TGTGCTAGCAGTCCTAGGGGCGGGGATACGCAGTATTTT

clone_size: few
j_call: TRBJ1-1
d_call: TRBD1
v_call: TRBV15
cdr3_aa: CATSRPLYRGNTEAFF
cdr3_nt: TGTGCCACCAGCAGACCCCTTTACAGGGGGAACACTGAAGCTTTCTTT

clone_size: few
j_call: TRBJ2-7
d_call: TRBD2
v_call: TRBV6-5
cdr3_aa: CASKRGPFYEQYF
cdr3_nt: TGTGCCAGCAAGCGGGGCCCCTTCTACGAGCAGTACTTC

clone_size: few
j_call: TRBJ1-4
d_call: -
v_call: TRBV4-1
cdr3_aa: CASSQLTATNEKLFF
cdr3_nt: TGCGCCAGCAGCCAACTGACAGCGACTAATGAAAAACTGTTTTTT

clone_size: many
j_call: TRBJ1-1
d_call: TRBD1
v_call: TRBV12-3/TRBV12-4
cdr3_aa: CASSRGPNTEAFF
cdr3_nt: TGTGCCAGCAGTAGGGGGCCGAACACTGAAGCTTTCTTT

clone_size: few
j_call: TRBJ2-7
d_call: -
v_call: TRBV5-6
cdr3_aa: CASSSGLFEQYF
cdr3_nt: TGTGCCAGCAGCTCGGGACTGTTCGAGCAGTACTTC

clone_size: few
j_call: TRBJ2-3
d_call: -
v_call: TRBV10-3
cdr3_aa: CAISVIPDTQYF
cdr3_nt: TGTGCCATCAGTGTGATCCCAGATACGCAGTATTTT

clone_size: many
j_call: TRBJ2-1
d_call: TRBD2
v_call: TRBV20-1
cdr3_aa: CSAQSGGAQNEQFF
cdr3_nt: TGCAGTGCCCAGAGCGGGGGGGCACAGAATGAGCAGTTCTTC

clone_size: -
j_call: TRBJ1-2
d_call: -
v_call: TRBV10-3
cdr3_aa: CAISEGDIKGGYTF
cdr3_nt: TGTGCCATCAGTGAGGGCGACATCAAGGGTGGCTACACCTTC

clone_size: few
j_call: TRBJ1-4
d_call: -
v_call: TRBV15
cdr3_aa: CATSRDGPNEKLFF
cdr3_nt: TGTGCCACCAGCAGAGACGGGCCGAATGAAAAACTGTTTTTT

clone_size: few
j_call: TRBJ2-1
d_call: TRBD1
v_call: TRBV6-6
cdr3_aa: CASTQGTGGFYNEQFF
cdr3_nt: TGTGCCAGCACCCAAGGGACAGGGGGATTCTACAATGAGCAGTTCTTC

clone_size: -
j_call: TRBJ2-2
d_call: TRBD1
v_call: TRBV12-3/TRBV12-4
cdr3_aa: CASSHPTGDYTGELFF
cdr3_nt: TGTGCCAGCAGTCACCCGACAGGGGACTACACCGGGGAGCTGTTTTTT

clone_size: -
j_call: TRBJ1-5
d_call: -
v_call: TRBV5-1
cdr3_aa: CASSLTGRNQPQHF
cdr3_nt: TGCGCCAGCAGCCTTACCGGGAGAAACCAGCCCCAGCATTTT

clone_size: few
j_call: TRBJ1-1
d_call: -
v_call: TRBV2
cdr3_aa: CASSHYRALQNTEAFF
cdr3_nt: TGTGCCAGCAGTCACTACAGGGCCTTACAGAACACTGAAGCTTTCTTT

clone_size: -
j_call: TRBJ2-1
d_call: TRBD1
v_call: TRBV12-3/TRBV12-4
cdr3_aa: CASRLTGGQNEQFF
cdr3_nt: TGTGCCAGCAGACTAACAGGGGGGCAAAATGAGCAGTTCTTC

clone_size: -
j_call: TRBJ2-5
d_call: -
v_call: TRBV6-1
cdr3_aa: CASLPGGPQETQYF
cdr3_nt: TGTGCCAGCCTGCCCGGGGGCCCCCAAGAGACCCAGTACTTC

clone_size: -
j_call: TRBJ2-5
d_call: -
v_call: TRBV5-1
cdr3_aa: CASSFGQLYQETQYF
cdr3_nt: TGCGCCAGCAGCTTCGGACAGCTGTACCAAGAGACCCAGTACTTC

clone_size: -
j_call: TRBJ2-3
d_call: -
v_call: TRBV24-1
cdr3_aa: CATSDSRGSFPATDTQYF
cdr3_nt: TGTGCCACCAGTGATTCAAGGGGATCCTTCCCCGCTACAGATACGCAGTATTTT

clone_size: -
j_call: TRBJ2-1
d_call: -
v_call: TRBV6-5
cdr3_aa: CASSGLGQSSYNEQFF
cdr3_nt: TGTGCCAGCAGTGGCCTAGGACAGAGCTCCTACAATGAGCAGTTCTTC

clone_size: few
j_call: TRBJ1-1
d_call: TRBD1
v_call: TRBV9
cdr3_aa: CASSGQGVNEAFF
cdr3_nt: TGTGCCAGCAGCGGACAGGGAGTGAATGAAGCTTTCTTT

clone_size: -
j_call: TRBJ1-1
d_call: -
v_call: TRBV6-5
cdr3_aa: CASSRTENTEAFF
cdr3_nt: TGTGCCAGCAGCCGGACAGAGAACACTGAAGCTTTCTTT

clone_size: once
j_call: TRBJ2-1
d_call: TRBD2
v_call: TRBV5-1
cdr3_aa: CASSLKASGGNNEQFF
cdr3_nt: TGCGCCAGCAGCTTGAAGGCTAGCGGGGGGAACAATGAGCAGTTCTTC

clone_size: few
j_call: TRBJ1-2
d_call: TRBD1
v_call: TRBV5-1
cdr3_aa: CASSFSGQNYGYTF
cdr3_nt: TGCGCCAGCAGCTTTTCGGGACAGAACTATGGCTACACCTTC

clone_size: -
j_call: TRBJ1-1
d_call: -
v_call: TRBV4-3
cdr3_aa: CASSQGRWPPYRNTEAFF
cdr3_nt: TGCGCCAGCAGCCAAGGAAGGTGGCCTCCATATAGGAACACTGAAGCTTTCTTT

clone_size: -
j_call: TRBJ2-1
d_call: TRBD1
v_call: TRBV6-5
cdr3_aa: CASRGTGANEQFF
cdr3_nt: TGTGCCAGCAGGGGGACAGGGGCCAATGAGCAGTTCTTC

clone_size: hyperexpanded
j_call: TRBJ2-5
d_call: TRBD2
v_call: TRBV29-1
cdr3_aa: CSVFIPSGGPGETQYF
cdr3_nt: TGCAGCGTTTTCATCCCTAGCGGGGGTCCGGGAGAGACCCAGTACTTC

clone_size: few
j_call: TRBJ1-6
d_call: TRBD1
v_call: TRBV12-3/TRBV12-4
cdr3_aa: CASSWLGQGANNSPLHF
cdr3_nt: TGTGCCAGCAGTTGGCTAGGACAGGGGGCAAATAATTCACCCCTCCACTTT

clone_size: -
j_call: TRBJ2-2
d_call: TRBD1
v_call: TRBV12-3/TRBV12-4
cdr3_aa: CASRTGTGGTGELFF
cdr3_nt: TGTGCCAGCAGGACCGGGACAGGGGGCACCGGGGAGCTGTTTTTT

clone_size: -
j_call: TRBJ2-1
d_call: TRBD2
v_call: TRBV4-3
cdr3_aa: CASSQGTSVYNEQFF
cdr3_nt: TGCGCCAGCAGCCAAGGGACTAGCGTCTACAATGAGCAGTTCTTC

clone_size: many
j_call: TRBJ1-3
d_call: -
v_call: TRBV6-5
cdr3_aa: CASSYSIGLGNTIYF
cdr3_nt: TGTGCCAGCAGTTACTCGATAGGGTTGGGAAACACCATATATTTT

clone_size: -
j_call: TRBJ2-1
d_call: TRBD2
v_call: TRBV9
cdr3_aa: CASSRTSGLYNEQFF
cdr3_nt: TGTGCCAGCAGTCGTACTAGCGGGCTTTACAATGAGCAGTTCTTC

clone_size: few
j_call: TRBJ2-3
d_call: -
v_call: TRBV12-3/TRBV12-4
cdr3_aa: CASSFSDTQYF
cdr3_nt: TGTGCCAGCAGTTTTTCAGATACGCAGTATTTT

clone_size: few
j_call: TRBJ1-6
d_call: -
v_call: TRBV7-2
cdr3_aa: CASSFAQTDNSPLHF
cdr3_nt: TGTGCCAGCAGCTTTGCACAGACCGATAATTCACCCCTCCACTTT

clone_size: few
j_call: TRBJ2-2
d_call: -
v_call: TRBV5-6
cdr3_aa: CASTGRGNTGELFF
cdr3_nt: TGTGCCAGCACCGGACGGGGGAACACCGGGGAGCTGTTTTTT

clone_size: -
j_call: TRBJ2-7
d_call: TRBD2
v_call: TRBV12-3/TRBV12-4
cdr3_aa: CAVGTGLAGKQYF
cdr3_nt: TGTGCCGTCGGAACGGGACTAGCGGGGAAACAGTACTTC

clone_size: once
j_call: TRBJ2-2
d_call: -
v_call: TRBV10-3
cdr3_aa: CAITYIHTGELFF
cdr3_nt: TGTGCCATCACGTACATACACACCGGGGAGCTGTTTTTT

clone_size: -
j_call: TRBJ2-3
d_call: -
v_call: TRBV20-1
cdr3_aa: CSARDGGIYTQYF
cdr3_nt: TGCAGTGCTAGAGATGGCGGCATCTATACGCAGTATTTT

clone_size: -
j_call: TRBJ2-5
d_call: -
v_call: TRBV11-1
cdr3_aa: CASSPRGPETQYF
cdr3_nt: TGTGCCAGCAGCCCCAGGGGTCCGGAGACCCAGTACTTC